These 17 T cell receptor beta chains came from one sample sequenced in a study of T cells in women clearing cervical HPV infection. Sequenced by immunoSEQ multiplex PCR; TCRdb stores in-frame clones only, minus some. The sample table includes about 26,000 clones. The source material was blood buffy coat. These receptors all come from a woman aged 18 to 75 with a cervical HPV16 infection that either progressed to CIN3+ or cleared (not recorded which).

About this clone: The CDR3 end falls 3 residues outside the read, so it is completed with the germline J gene. The chain has TRBV20-1 and TRBJ2-3, with a possible D match to TRBD2 (5 bases). Between the trimmed V and J ends, which lost 5 bases and 2 bases, there was a span of 20 bases. Germline CDR1 is DFQATT and CDR2 is SNEGSKA (reference sequence). The CDR3 sequence is 16 residues long. This CDR3 is CSAEDRKRRTTDTQYF. The covered CDR3 bases are TGCAGTGCTGAAGACCGAAAGCGGAGAACCACAGATACG.

As concerns this clone: The read gets to within 3 residues of the CDR3 end, and the germline J gene fills in the rest. J is TRBJ1-2 and V is TRBV7-9; TRBD1 might be the D (5 bases). The CDR3 covers 14 residues. Germline CDR1 reads SEHNR; CDR2 reads FQNEAQ (reference sequence). The CDR3 bases that were read are TGTGCCAGCAGCAGTAGCGGGGGGTCCTACGAC. It is translated as CASSSSGGSYD. The complete CDR3 sequence is CASSSSGGSYDYTF.

As to this clone: Read data end 3 residues before the CDR3 end; the end is taken from the germline J gene. The chain uses TRBV18 and TRBJ2-5, with 8 bases matching TRBD1. CDR1 and CDR2 (germline): KGHSH, LQKENI. The CDR3 is 12 residues long. Germline trimming cut 6 bases from V and 5 bases from J; bases unmatched to any gene: 2. The CDR3 DNA, read in part, is TGTGCCAGCTCGGACAGGGAGGAGACC. It codes for CASSDREET. The full CDR3 is CASSDREETQYF.

Remarks on this clone: The read terminates 3 residues before the CDR3 end, so the remaining end is supplied by the germline J gene. The chain links TRBV30 to TRBJ2-3, with 7 bases lining up with TRBD1. This CDR3 comprises 13 residues. Per germline, CDR1 GTSNPN and CDR2 SVGIG (reference sequence). CDR3 DNA (partial): TGTGCCTGCGGACAGGTGAGGGGAGAGACG. It encodes CACGQVRGET. The whole CDR3 reads CACGQVRGETQYF. Using reference TRBV30 and TRBJ2-3 for the parts outside the CDR3, the full variable domain is SQTIHQWPATLVQPVGSPLSLECTVEGTSNPNLYWYRQAAGRGLQLLFYSVGIGQISSEVPQNLSASRPQDRQFILSSKKLLLSDSGFYLCACGQVRGETQYFGPGTRLTVL.

As for this clone: The read finishes 3 residues shy of the CDR3 end, and the germline J gene is used to complete it. The chain carries TRBV7-8 and TRBJ2-5; 12 bases agree with TRBD1. This CDR3 has 17 residues. V lost 4 bases and J lost 5; bases outside the gene matches: 11. From germline, CDR1 is SGHVS and CDR2 FQNEAQ. The CDR3 reads CASSWAGTGGARETQYF. The sequenced CDR3 bases are TGTGCCAGCAGCTGGGCAGGGACAGGGGGCGCCCGGGAGACC.

A word on this clone: The read halts 3 residues ahead of the CDR3 end, with the missing end drawn from the germline J gene. This chain connects TRBV3-1 (or the pseudogene TRBV3-2) to TRBJ2-1, with a weak D call TRBD2 (6 bases). The CDR3 has 14 amino acids. Trimming took 7 bases from V and 8 from J, leaving 18 bases between them. The germline CDR1 and CDR2 sequences are LGHDT and YNNKEL (reference sequence). The CDR3 protein is CASNRGISVDEQFF. The sequenced part of the CDR3 DNA is TGTGCCAGCAATCGCGGGATCTCAGTCGATGAG.

In regard to this clone: The read ends 3 residues early relative to the CDR3; the germline J gene fills the gap. V is TRBV7-3 and J is TRBJ2-1, with 11 bases identical to TRBD2. CDR3 length: 16 amino acids. In germline, CDR1 is SGHTA, CDR2 FQGTGA. J gave up 1 base and V 5 bases, and 4 bases lay outside the gene matches. CDR3 bases read: TGTGCCAGCAGCCCACTAGCGGGAGTATCCTACAATGAG. This gives the protein CASSPLAGVSYNE. The entire CDR3 is CASSPLAGVSYNEQFF.

A remark on this clone: With the read ending 3 residues before the CDR3 end, the germline J gene is used to fill in that end. This chain connects TRBV6-1 to TRBJ1-2, with 7 positions matching TRBD1. From germline, CDR1 is MNHNS and CDR2 SASEGT. The CDR3 sequence is 18 residues long. V trimming: 0 bases; J trimming: 3 bases; junction bases outside the gene matches: 13. CDR3 loop: CASSEARAGGRVDYGYTF. CDR3 DNA, as far as it was read: TGTGCCAGCAGTGAAGCTCGGGCAGGGGGTAGGGTCGACTATGGC.

A note on this clone: Read coverage stops 3 residues before the CDR3 terminus; the germline J gene supplies the remainder. The rearrangement links TRBV20-1 to TRBJ1-1; D unresolved. Trimming removed 5 bases at V and 2 bases at J, with 9 bases between. CDR3 size: 12 residues. Germline assignment: CDR1 DFQATT and CDR2 SNEGSKA (reference sequence). The CDR3 sequence is CSALGPNTEAFF. The sequenced part of the CDR3 DNA is TGCAGTGCTTTAGGGCCAAACACTGAA.

In regard to this clone: The read gets to within 3 residues of the CDR3 end, and the germline J gene fills in the rest. This chain connects TRBV6-2 or TRBV6-3 to TRBJ2-5; TRBD2 matches at 7 bases. J lost 5 bases, V lost 2 bases, and 5 bases had no gene match. Germline CDR1 reads MNHEY; CDR2 reads SVGEGT. This CDR3 is built from 14 residues. The CDR3 spells CASSYQGGVETQYF. CDR3 DNA, as far as it was read: TGTGCCAGCAGTTACCAGGGAGGGGTGGAGACC.

The CDR3 loop is CASSSRRETQYF. The CDR3 DNA, read in part, is TGTGCCAGCTCATCCAGGCGGGAGACG. This chain uses TRBV18 with TRBJ2-3; 7 bases align to TRBD2. The read ends 3 residues early relative to the CDR3; the germline J gene fills the gap. Germline V gene data show CDR1 as KGHSH and CDR2 as LQKENI. The CDR3 covers 12 residues.

A note on this clone: The read stops 3 residues short of the end of the CDR3; the missing end is completed from the germline J gene. The gene calls are TRBV19 and TRBJ1-5; maybe TRBD1 (5 bases). The CDR3 extends over 14 amino acids. From germline, CDR1 is LNHDA and CDR2 SQIVND (reference sequence). V was trimmed by 7 bases and J by 7 bases, leaving 17 bases between them. Here the CDR3 reads CASKPQGPYQPQHF. The CDR3 DNA, read in part, is TGTGCCAGTAAACCTCAGGGTCCATACCAGCCC.

Concerning this clone itself: The CDR3 end falls 3 residues outside the read, so it is completed with the germline J gene. The V call is TRBV7-2, the J call TRBJ1-5; no clear D gene. Trimming stripped 1 base from V and 7 bases from J, with 8 bases between. The germline CDR1 and CDR2 sequences are SGHTA and FQGNSA. CDR3 length: 13 residues. CDR3: CASSLEGGQPQHF. Incomplete CDR3 DNA: TGTGCCAGCAGCTTAGAGGGTGGCCAGCCC. Full variable domain (missing parts from reference TRBV7-2 and TRBJ1-5): GAGVSQSPSNKVTEKGKDVELRCDPISGHTALYWYRQSLGQGLEFLIYFQGNSAPDKSGLPSDRFSAERTGGSVSTLTIQRTQQEDSAVYLCASSLEGGQPQHFGDGTRLSIL.

Concerning this clone: The CDR3 is cut off 3 residues early in the read; its end comes from the germline J gene. The gene calls are TRBV5-4 and TRBJ2-5, with 9 bases lining up with TRBD2. J was trimmed by 4 bases and V by 2 bases; bases with no gene match: 3. The CDR3 is made up of 14 amino acids. Germline CDR1 and CDR2: SGHNT and YYREEE (reference sequence). CDR3 in amino acids: CASSLAGGGETQYF. The CDR3 bases that were read are TGTGCCAGCAGCTTAGCGGGGGGAGGAGAGACC.

A note on this clone: The read terminates 3 residues before the CDR3 end, so the remaining end is supplied by the germline J gene. J is TRBJ2-5 and V is TRBV3-1 (or the pseudogene TRBV3-2), with a weak D call TRBD1 (6 bases). CDR3 size: 15 residues. V was shortened by 7 bases and J by 1 base, with 16 bases between the two germline ends. Germline lookup yields CDR1 LGHDT and CDR2 YNNKEL (reference sequence). CDR3 protein: CASTLTRTVQETQYF. The sequenced part of the CDR3 DNA is TGTGCCAGCACCCTAACCCGGACAGTCCAAGAGACC.

About this clone: The missing CDR3 end, 3 residues past where the read stops, is filled in from the germline J gene. This sequence joins TRBV10-3 and TRBJ1-2, with a possible D match to TRBD1 (5 bases). V shed 7 bases and J shed 7 bases, with 13 bases lying between them. Germline loops: CDR1 ENHRY, CDR2 SYGVKD. There are 12 residues in the CDR3. The DNA read from the CDR3 is TGTGCCATCACCCGCCCAGGGTCTGGC. Amino acid sequence: CAITRPGSG. The full CDR3 protein reads CAITRPGSGYTF.

Regarding this clone: The read terminates 3 residues before the CDR3 end, so the remaining end is supplied by the germline J gene. The V call is TRBV7-2, the J call TRBJ1-4, with D perhaps TRBD1 (5 bases). The CDR3 consists of 15 residues. The germline V gene encodes CDR1 SGHTA and CDR2 FQGNSA. The CDR3 loop reads CASSPRGHDNSPLFF. The sequenced part of the CDR3 DNA is TGTGCCAGCAGCCCAAGAGGACACGATAATTCACCA.